This T cell receptor beta chain was found in a study of T-cell reconstitution after alpha-beta-depleted transplantation in children. Study results and caveats: Expanded graft clones numbering several hundred reportedly gave rise to alpha-beta T cells about two months after transplant.

Details on this clonotype: Its target is not known.

Using unique molecular identifiers, the investigators prepared the TCRbeta library. TCRdb ran MiXCR on the PCR reads and lists one entry per CDR3 protein. The sample shows approximately 430,000 distinct CDR3 sequences, roughly 15% of them seen only once. The V gene lost 0 bases and the J gene lost 2 bases, with 11 bases spanning the gap. CDR1 and CDR2 (germline): MNHEY, SVGAGI. CDR3 length equals 15 residues. This specimen consisted of PBMCs, mostly from graft donor cells, obtained 360 days after TCRalphabeta/CD19-depleted stem cell transplant. This TCR was sampled from a boy in the first two years of life who had a stem cell transplant for Wiskott-Aldrich syndrome, so the T cells may come from the graft donor. J is TRBJ2-7 and V is TRBV6-5; the D gene could be TRBD1 or TRBD2 (5 bases each). The CDR3 nucleotides are TGTGCCAGCAGTTACTCCTCGGGGACCCCCTACGAGCAGTACTTC. Protein product: CASSYSSGTPYEQYF.